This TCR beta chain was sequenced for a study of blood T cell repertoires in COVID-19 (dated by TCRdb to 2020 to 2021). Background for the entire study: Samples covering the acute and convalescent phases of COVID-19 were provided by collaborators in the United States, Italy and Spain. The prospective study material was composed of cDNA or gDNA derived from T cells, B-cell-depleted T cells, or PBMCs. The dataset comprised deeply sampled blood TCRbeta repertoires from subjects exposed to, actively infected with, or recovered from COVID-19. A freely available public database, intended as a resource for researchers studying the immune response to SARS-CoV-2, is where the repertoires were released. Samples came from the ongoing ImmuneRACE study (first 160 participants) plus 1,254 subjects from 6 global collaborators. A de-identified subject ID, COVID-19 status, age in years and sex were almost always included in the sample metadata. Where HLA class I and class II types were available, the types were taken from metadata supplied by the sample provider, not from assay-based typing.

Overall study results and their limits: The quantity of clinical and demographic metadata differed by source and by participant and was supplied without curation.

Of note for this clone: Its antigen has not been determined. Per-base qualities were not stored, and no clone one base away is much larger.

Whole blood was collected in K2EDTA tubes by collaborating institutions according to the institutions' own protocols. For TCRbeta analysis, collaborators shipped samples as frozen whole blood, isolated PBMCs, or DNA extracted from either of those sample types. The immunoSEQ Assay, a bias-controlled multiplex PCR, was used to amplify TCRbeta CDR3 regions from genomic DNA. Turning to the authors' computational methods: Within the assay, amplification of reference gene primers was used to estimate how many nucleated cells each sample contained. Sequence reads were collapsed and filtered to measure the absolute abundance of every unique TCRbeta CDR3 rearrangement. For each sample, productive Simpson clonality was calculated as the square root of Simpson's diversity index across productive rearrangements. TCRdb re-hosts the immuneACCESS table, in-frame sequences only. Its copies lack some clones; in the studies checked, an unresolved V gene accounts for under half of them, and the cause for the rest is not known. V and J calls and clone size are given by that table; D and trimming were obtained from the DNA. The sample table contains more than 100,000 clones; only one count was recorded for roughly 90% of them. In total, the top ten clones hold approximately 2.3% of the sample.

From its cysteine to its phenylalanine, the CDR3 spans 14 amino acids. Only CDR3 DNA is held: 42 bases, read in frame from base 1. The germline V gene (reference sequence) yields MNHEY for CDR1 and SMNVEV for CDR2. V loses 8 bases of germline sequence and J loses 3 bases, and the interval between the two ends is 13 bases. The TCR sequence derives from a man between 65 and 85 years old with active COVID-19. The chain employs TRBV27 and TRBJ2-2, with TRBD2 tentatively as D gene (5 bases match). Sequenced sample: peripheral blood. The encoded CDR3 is CASRPQRYTGELFF. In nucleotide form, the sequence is TGTGCCAGCCGGCCCCAGCGGTACACCGGGGAGCTGTTTTTT.